The 2 T cell receptor beta chains listed next were all sequenced from one sample in a study of blood T cell repertoires in COVID-19. Here immunoSEQ multiplex PCR was the method, and the copy in TCRdb shows in-frame clones only, minus some. Found here are around 100,000 clones, more than 80% of them singletons; the top ten hold 24%. Sequences were obtained from peripheral blood. These TCRs come from a human donor in a cohort sampled during active COVID-19.

The rearrangement joins TRBV14 to TRBJ2-1, with a possible D match to TRBD2 (5 bases). Germline assignment: CDR1 SGHDN and CDR2 FVKESK. V was pared by 1 base and J by 13 bases, with 14 bases between. CDR3 length: 13 residues. DNA of the CDR3: TGTGCCAGCAGCCAAGGTTCTAGCTTCACTCAGTTCTTC. It translates to CASSQGSSFTQFF.

The V and J genes are TRBV11-3 and TRBJ2-5, with D unresolved. V shed 3 bases and J shed 3 bases, with 5 bases lying between them. The CDR3 is made up of 12 amino acids. Germline V gives CDR1 SGHNT, CDR2 YENEEA. CDR3 residues: CASSFIKETQYF. The CDR3, as DNA: TGTGCCAGCAGCTTTATAAAAGAGACCCAGTACTTC.